This T cell receptor (beta chain) came from a study of PD-1 blockade in classical Hodgkin lymphoma. General observations from the study: Underlying causes for the observed repertoire differences were not defined, possibly disease activity or prior therapy. At baseline, newly diagnosed patients reportedly showed less TCR diversity than healthy donors. With CD4+ cells, TCR diversity rose significantly by C4D1, but not with CD8+ cells.

Sequencing was performed with immunoSEQ multiplex PCR; in TCRdb, only in-frame clones are kept and a portion is missing. In the table there are 50,000 to 65,000 clones, 75% to 95% of which are singletons. The time point denotes: cycle 4 day 1 (C4D1), after five to seven weeks of nivolumab. In every patient, relapse followed autologous stem cell transplantation, while exposure to brentuximab vedotin differed. The CDR3 covers 15 residues. The germline gives CDR1 MGHDK, CDR2 SYGVNS. Comment on this clone: Its target is unknown.

This chain joins TRBV25-1 and TRBJ2-5; D is undetermined. Near its end, the DNA agrees better with TRBJ2-7, so the J call may be wrong. This clonotype originated in a human donor with classical Hodgkin lymphoma. Sequencing used peripheral blood mononuclear cells (PBMCs), obtained before the fourth cycle of nivolumab. The DNA for the CDR3 is TGTGCCAGCAGTGGGCCAAGGGTTCCAAGCTACGAGCAGTACTTC. Translation gives CASSGPRVPSYEQYF.